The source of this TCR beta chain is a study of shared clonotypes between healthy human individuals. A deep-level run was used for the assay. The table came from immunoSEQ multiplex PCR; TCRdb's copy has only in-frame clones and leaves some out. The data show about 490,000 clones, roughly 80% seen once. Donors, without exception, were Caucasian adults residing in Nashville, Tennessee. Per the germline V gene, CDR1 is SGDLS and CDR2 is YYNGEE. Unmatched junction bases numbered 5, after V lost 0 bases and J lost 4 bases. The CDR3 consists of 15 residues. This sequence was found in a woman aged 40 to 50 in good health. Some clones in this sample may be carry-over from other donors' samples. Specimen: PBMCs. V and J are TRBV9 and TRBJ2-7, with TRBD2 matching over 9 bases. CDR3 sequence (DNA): TGTGCCAGCAGCGTAGAGGGGACTAGCTTTTACGAGCAGTACTTC. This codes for CASSVEGTSFYEQYF.